Reported below is one TCR beta chain. The sample comes from a study of blood T cell repertoires in COVID-19. Overall study: Sites across the United States, Italy and Spain contributed samples from acute and convalescent COVID-19. T cells, B-cell-depleted T cells, or PBMCs supplied cDNA or gDNA.

This CDR3 has 14 residues. Looked up from germline, CDR1 is MNHEY and CDR2 is SVGAGI. The V segment lost 7 bases and the J segment 4 bases; nucleotides outside the gene matches: 9. Original data processing: Counts of nucleated cells, estimated from reference gene primer amplification, were obtained. Assay used: immunoSEQ multiplex PCR; TCRdb lists only in-frame clones, some missing. V and J calls and clone size are given by that table; D and trimming were obtained from the DNA. The sample gives approximately 230,000 clones, about 90% of which show up once; approximately 3.3% is in the top ten. J is TRBJ1-2 and V is TRBV6-5, with 7 bases aligning to TRBD1. The origin of this receptor is a man younger than 30 with active or convalescent COVID-19. The sample was peripheral blood. CDR3 residues: CASTQGGGIYGYTF. The CDR3 DNA follows: TGTGCCAGCACTCAAGGGGGCGGGATCTATGGCTACACCTTC.